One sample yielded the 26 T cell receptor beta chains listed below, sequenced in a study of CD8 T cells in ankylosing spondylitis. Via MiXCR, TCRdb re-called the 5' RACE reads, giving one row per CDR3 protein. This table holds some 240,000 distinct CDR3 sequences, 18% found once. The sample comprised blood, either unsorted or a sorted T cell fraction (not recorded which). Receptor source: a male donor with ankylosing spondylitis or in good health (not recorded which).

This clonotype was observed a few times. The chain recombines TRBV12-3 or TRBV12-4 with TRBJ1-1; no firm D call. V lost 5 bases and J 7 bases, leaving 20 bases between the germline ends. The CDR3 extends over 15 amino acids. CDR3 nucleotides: TGTGCCAGCAGTCAAAGGGTCCTCTGGGAAGTTGAAGCTTTCTTT. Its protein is CASSQRVLWEVEAFF.

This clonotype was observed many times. The CDR3 DNA sequence: TGTGCCAGCAGCTTACAGGGAACCGGGGAGCTGTTTTTT. This codes for CASSLQGTGELFF. V usage is TRBV27 and J usage is TRBJ2-2; a possible D gene is TRBD1 (6 bases). The CDR3 runs to 13 residues. V lost 6 bases and J lost 5, with 10 bases in between. Germline V gene lookup returns CDR1 MNHEY and CDR2 SMNVEV (reference sequence).

The CDR3 spells CASSETGAYSTEQFF. For the CDR3, the DNA is TGTGCCAGCAGCGAGACAGGGGCATACTCCACTGAGCAGTTCTTC. The gene calls are TRBV25-1 and TRBJ2-1; TRBD1 agrees at 8 bases. V shed 6 bases, J shed 9 bases, and the junction held 13 bases outside the gene matches. The CDR3 extends over 15 amino acids. CDR1 MGHDK and CDR2 SYGVNS come from the germline V gene.

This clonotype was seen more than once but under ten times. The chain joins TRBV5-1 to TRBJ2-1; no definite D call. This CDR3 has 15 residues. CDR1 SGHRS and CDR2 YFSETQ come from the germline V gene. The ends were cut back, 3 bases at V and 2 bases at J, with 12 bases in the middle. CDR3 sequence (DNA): TGCGCCAGCAGCTCTTCCGGCCCAGCCTACAATGAGCAGTTCTTC. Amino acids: CASSSSGPAYNEQFF.

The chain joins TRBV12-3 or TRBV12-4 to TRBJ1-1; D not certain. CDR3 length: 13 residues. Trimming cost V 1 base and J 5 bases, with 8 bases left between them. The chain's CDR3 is CASSLVTVTEAFF. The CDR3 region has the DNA TGTGCCAGCAGTTTAGTGACGGTGACTGAAGCTTTCTTT.

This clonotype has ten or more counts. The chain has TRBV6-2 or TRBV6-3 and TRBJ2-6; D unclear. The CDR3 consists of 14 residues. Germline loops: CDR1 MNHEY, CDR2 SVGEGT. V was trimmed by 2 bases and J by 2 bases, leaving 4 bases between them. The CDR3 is CASSYGAGANVLTF. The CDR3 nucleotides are TGTGCCAGCAGTTACGGAGCTGGGGCCAACGTCCTGACTTTC.

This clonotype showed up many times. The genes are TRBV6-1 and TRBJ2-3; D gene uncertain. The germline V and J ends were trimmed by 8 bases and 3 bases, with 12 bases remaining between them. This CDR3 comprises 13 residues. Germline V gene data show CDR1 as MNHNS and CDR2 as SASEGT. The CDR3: CASGGRTTDTQYF. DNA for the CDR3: TGTGCCAGCGGCGGCAGGACGACAGATACGCAGTATTTT.

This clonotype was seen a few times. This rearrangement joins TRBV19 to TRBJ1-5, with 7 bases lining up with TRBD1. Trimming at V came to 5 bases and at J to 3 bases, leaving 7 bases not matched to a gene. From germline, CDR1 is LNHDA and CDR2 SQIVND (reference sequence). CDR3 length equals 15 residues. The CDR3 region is CASSPAGGNNQPQHF. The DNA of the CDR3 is TGTGCCAGTAGTCCCGCAGGGGGGAACAATCAGCCCCAGCATTTT.

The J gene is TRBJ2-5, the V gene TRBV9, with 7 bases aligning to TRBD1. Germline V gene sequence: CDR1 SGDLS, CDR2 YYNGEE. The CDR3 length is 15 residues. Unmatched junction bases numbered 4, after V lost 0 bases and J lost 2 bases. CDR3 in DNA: TGTGCCAGCAGCGTAGTCAGGGGGTGGCAAGAGACCCAGTACTTC. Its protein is CASSVVRGWQETQYF.

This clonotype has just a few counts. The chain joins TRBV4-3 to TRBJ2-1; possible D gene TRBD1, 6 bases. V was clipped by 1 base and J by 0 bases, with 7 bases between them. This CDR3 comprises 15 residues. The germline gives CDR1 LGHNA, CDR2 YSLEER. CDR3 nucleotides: TGCGCCAGCAGCCAAGCAGGGGTCTCCTACAATGAGCAGTTCTTC. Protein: CASSQAGVSYNEQFF.

CDR3 in amino acids: CSAPTGGRNQPQHF. CDR3 nucleotide sequence: TGCAGTGCTCCGACAGGAGGGCGCAATCAGCCCCAGCATTTT. The V gene is TRBV20-1, the J gene TRBJ1-5; D perhaps matches TRBD1 (6 bases). V gave up 5 bases and J gave up 2 bases, with 13 bases separating them. Per the germline V gene, CDR1 is DFQATT and CDR2 is SNEGSKA (reference sequence). There are 14 residues in the CDR3.

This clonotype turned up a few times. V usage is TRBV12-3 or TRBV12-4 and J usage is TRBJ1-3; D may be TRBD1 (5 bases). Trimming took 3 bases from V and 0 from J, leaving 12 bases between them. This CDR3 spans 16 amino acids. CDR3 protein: CASSFDSRASGNTIYF. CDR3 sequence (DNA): TGTGCCAGCAGTTTCGACAGTCGGGCCTCTGGAAACACCATATATTTT.

This CDR3 reads CSVDTGTGVREQYF. The CDR3, as DNA: TGCAGCGTTGATACCGGGACAGGGGTTAGGGAGCAGTACTTC. The V call is TRBV29-1, the J call TRBJ2-7; 10 bases map to TRBD1. V was clipped by 3 bases and J by 7 bases; unmatched bases: 9. This CDR3 is 14 amino acids long. Germline V gene data show CDR1 as SQVTM and CDR2 as ANQGSEA.

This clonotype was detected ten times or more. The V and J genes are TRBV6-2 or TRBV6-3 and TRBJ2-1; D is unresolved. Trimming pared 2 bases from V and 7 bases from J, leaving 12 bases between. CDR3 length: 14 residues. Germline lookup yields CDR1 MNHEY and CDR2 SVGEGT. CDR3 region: CASSYGTGMNEQFF. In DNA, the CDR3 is TGTGCCAGCAGTTACGGCACGGGTATGAATGAGCAGTTCTTC.

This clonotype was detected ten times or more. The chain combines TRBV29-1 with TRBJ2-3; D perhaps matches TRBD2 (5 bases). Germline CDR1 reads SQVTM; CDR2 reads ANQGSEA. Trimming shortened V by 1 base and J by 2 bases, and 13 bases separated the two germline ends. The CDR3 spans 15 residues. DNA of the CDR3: TGCAGCGTTGAAGTTCCTAGCCGATACACAGATACGCAGTATTTT. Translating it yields CSVEVPSRYTDTQYF.

CDR3: CSAVLGNYEQYF. Written as DNA, the CDR3 is TGCAGCGCCGTCCTGGGCAATTACGAGCAGTACTTC. The V call is TRBV29-1, the J call TRBJ2-7; D not certain. The CDR3 extends over 12 amino acids. In germline, CDR1 is SQVTM, CDR2 ANQGSEA. V dropped 7 bases and J dropped 4 bases, with 14 bases sitting between them.

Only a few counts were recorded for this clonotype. CDR3 sequence reads: CASSRTRDSEETQYF. In DNA form, the CDR3 reads TGTGCCAGCAGTCGAACTAGGGACAGCGAAGAGACCCAGTACTTC. The V call is TRBV12-3 or TRBV12-4, the J call TRBJ2-5; 7 nucleotides match TRBD1. After removal of 5 bases from V and 3 bases from J, the junction contained 9 bases not matched to a gene. CDR3 length: 15 amino acids.

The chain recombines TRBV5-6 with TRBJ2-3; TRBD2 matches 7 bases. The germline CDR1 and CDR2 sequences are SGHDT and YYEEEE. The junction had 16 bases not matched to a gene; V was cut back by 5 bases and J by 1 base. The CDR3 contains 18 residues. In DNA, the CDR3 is TGTGCCAGCAGGGACTTACTTCGCGGGAGTAACGGCACAGATACGCAGTATTTT. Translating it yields CASRDLLRGSNGTDTQYF.

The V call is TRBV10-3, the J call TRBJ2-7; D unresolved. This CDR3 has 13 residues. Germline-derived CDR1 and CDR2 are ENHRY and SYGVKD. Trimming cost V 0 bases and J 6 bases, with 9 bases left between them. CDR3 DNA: TGTGCCATCAGTGAGTCGGGGTTCTGCGAGCAGTACTTC. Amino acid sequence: CAISESGFCEQYF.

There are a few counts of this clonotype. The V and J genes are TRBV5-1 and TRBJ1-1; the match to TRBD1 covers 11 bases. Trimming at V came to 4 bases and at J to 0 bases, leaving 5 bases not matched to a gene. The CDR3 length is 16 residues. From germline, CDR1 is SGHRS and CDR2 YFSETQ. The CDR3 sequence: CASSPGQGALNTEAFF. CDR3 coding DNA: TGCGCCAGCAGCCCCGGACAGGGGGCGTTGAACACTGAAGCTTTCTTT.

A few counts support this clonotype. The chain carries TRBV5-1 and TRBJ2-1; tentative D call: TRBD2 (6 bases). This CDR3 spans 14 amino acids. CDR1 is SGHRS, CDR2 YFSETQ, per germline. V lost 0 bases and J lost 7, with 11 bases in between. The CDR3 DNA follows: TGCGCCAGCAGCTTGGTTTCCGGGGGAAATGAGCAGTTCTTC. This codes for CASSLVSGGNEQFF.

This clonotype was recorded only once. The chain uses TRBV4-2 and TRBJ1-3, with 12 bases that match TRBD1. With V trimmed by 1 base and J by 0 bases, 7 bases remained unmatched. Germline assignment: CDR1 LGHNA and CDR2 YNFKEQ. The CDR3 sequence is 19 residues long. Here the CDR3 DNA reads TGTGCCAGCAGCCAAGCATACCGGGACAGGGGGCTCTCTGGAAACACCATATATTTT. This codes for CASSQAYRDRGLSGNTIYF.

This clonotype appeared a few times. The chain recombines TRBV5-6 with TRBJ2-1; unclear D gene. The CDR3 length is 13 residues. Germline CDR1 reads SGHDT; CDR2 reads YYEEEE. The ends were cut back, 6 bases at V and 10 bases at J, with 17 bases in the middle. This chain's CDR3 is CASNLRGETEQFF. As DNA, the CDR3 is TGTGCCAGCAACCTACGTGGCGAAACGGAGCAGTTCTTC.

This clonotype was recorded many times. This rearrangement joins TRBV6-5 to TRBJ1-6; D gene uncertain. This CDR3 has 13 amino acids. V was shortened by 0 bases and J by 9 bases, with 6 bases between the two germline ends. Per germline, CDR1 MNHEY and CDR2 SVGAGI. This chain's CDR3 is CASSYSPRSPLHF. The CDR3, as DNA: TGTGCCAGCAGTTACTCCCCACGTTCACCCCTCCACTTT.

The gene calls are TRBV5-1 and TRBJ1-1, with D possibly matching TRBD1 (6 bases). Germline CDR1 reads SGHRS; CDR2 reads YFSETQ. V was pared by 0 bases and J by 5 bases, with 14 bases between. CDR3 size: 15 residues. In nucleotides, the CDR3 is TGCGCCAGCAGCTTGGCACTCAGGGGAGGGACTGAAGCTTTCTTT. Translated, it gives CASSLALRGGTEAFF.

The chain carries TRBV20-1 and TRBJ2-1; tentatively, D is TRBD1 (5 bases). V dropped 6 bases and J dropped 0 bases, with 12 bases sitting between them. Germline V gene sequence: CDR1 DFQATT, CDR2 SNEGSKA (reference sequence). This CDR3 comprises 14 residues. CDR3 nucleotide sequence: TGCAGTGCGAAGGGGTGGGGCTCCTACAATGAGCAGTTCTTC. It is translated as CSAKGWGSYNEQFF.